This section outlines one T cell receptor (beta chain) sequence together with its context. How the authors handled the data: Nucleated cell counts were estimated from reference gene primer amplification. Using immunoSEQ multiplex PCR, the repertoire was profiled, and TCRdb retains in-frame clones only, with some absent. V and J calls and clone size come straight from that table; D and trimming were deduced from the DNA. The table has around 220,000 clones, roughly 82% seen once. The CDR3 loop spans 15 amino acids. Trimming removed 6 bases at V and 5 bases at J, with 19 bases between. Germline values: CDR1 MNHEY, CDR2 SMNVEV (reference sequence). The sample originates from a study of blood T cell repertoires in COVID-19.

Sequenced input: peripheral blood. The gene calls are TRBV27 and TRBJ1-2; maybe TRBD1 (5 bases). This receptor was obtained from a woman older than 75 with active or convalescent COVID-19. Here the CDR3 reads CASSPWGISGYGYTF. As DNA, the CDR3 is TGTGCCAGCAGCCCTTGGGGCATCTCTGGGTATGGCTACACCTTC.